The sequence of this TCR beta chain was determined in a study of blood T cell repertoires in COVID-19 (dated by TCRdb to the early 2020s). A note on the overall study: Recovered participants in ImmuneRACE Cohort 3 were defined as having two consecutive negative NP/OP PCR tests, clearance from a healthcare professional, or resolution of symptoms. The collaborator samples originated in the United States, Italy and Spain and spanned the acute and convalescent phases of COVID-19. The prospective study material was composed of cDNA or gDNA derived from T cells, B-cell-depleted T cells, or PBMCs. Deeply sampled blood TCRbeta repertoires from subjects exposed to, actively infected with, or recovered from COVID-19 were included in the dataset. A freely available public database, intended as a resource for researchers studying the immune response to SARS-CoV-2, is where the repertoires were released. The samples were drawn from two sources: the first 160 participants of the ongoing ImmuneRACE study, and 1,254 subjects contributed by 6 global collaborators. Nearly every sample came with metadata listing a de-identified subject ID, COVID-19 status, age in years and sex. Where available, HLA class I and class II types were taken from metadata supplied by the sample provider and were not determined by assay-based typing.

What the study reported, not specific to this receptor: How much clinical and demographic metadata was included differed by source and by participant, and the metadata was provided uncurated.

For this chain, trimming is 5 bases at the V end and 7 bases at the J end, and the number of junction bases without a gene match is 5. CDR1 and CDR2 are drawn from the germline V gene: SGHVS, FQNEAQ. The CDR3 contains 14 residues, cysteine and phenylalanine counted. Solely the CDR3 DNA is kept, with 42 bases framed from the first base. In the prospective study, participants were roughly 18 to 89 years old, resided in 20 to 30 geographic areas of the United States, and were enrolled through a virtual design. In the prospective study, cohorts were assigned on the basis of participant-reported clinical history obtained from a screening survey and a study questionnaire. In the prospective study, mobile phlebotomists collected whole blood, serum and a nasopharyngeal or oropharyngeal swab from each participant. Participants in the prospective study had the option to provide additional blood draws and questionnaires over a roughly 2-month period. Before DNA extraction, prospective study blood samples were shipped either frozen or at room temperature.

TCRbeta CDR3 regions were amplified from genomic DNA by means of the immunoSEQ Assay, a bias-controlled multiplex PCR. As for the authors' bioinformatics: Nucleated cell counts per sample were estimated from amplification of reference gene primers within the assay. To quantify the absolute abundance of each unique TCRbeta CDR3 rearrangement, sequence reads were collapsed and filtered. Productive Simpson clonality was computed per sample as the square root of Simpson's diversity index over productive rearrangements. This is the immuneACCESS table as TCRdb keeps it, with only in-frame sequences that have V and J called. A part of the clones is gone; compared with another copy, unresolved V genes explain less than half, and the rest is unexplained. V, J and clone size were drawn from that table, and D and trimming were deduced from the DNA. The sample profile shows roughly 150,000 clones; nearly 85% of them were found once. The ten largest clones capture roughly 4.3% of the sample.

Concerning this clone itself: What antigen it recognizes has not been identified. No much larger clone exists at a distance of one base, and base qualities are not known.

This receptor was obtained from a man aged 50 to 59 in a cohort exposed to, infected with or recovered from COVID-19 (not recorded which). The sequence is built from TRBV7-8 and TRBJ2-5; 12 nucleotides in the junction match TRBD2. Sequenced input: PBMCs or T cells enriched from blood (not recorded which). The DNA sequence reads TGTGCCAGCAGCGCGACTAGCGGGAGTGCGACCCAGTACTTC. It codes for CASSATSGSATQYF.